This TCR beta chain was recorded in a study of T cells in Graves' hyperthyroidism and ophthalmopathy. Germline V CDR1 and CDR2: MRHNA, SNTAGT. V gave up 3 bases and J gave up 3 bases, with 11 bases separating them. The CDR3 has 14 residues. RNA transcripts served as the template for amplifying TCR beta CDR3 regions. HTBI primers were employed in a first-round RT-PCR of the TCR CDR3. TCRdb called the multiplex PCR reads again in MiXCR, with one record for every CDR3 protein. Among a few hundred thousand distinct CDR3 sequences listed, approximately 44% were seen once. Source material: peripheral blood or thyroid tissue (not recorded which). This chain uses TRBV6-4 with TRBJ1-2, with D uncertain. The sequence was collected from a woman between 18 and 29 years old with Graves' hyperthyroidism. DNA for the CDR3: TGTGCCAGCAGTGAACTTGGCAGTTACTATGGCTACACCTTC. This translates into CASSELGSYYGYTF.